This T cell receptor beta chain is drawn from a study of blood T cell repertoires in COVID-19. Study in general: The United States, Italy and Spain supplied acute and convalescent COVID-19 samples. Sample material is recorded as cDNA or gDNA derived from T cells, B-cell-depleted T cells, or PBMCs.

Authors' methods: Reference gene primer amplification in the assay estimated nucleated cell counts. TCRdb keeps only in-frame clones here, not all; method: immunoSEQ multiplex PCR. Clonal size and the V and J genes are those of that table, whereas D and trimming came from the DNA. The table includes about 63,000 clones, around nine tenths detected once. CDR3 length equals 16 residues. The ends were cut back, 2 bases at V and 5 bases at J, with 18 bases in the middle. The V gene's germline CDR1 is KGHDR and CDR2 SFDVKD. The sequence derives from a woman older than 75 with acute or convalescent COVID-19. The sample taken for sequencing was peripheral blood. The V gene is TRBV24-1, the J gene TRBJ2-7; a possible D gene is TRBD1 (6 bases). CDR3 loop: CATSDYAGRGVHEQYF. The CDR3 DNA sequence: TGTGCCACCAGTGATTACGCCGGCAGGGGTGTCCACGAGCAGTACTTC.